One and the same sample provided the 10 T cell receptor beta chains below, sequenced in a study of T-cell reconstitution after alpha-beta-depleted transplantation in children. For TCRbeta, the library was prepared with unique molecular identifiers. In TCRdb, the PCR reads were re-called with MiXCR into one record per CDR3 protein. The table lists around 80,000 distinct CDR3 sequences, about a sixth of them singletons. This specimen consisted of PBMCs, mostly from graft donor cells, obtained 360 days after TCRalphabeta/CD19-depleted stem cell transplant. These TCRs come from a male patient aged 2-15 years who had a stem cell transplant for acute lymphoblastic leukemia, so the T cells may come from the graft donor.

The J gene is TRBJ2-1, the V gene TRBV7-9; 13 bases agree with TRBD2. The V gene's germline CDR1 is SEHNR and CDR2 FQNEAQ (reference sequence). The length of the CDR3 is 15 residues. J lost 9 bases, V lost 2 bases, and 4 bases had no gene match. DNA for the CDR3: TGTGCCAGCAGCTTATACACTAGCGGGAGGGCTGAGCAGTTCTTC. Its protein product is CASSLYTSGRAEQFF.

This clonotype was recorded a few times. The rearrangement links TRBV5-4 to TRBJ2-1; D may be TRBD2 (6 bases). This CDR3 is 12 amino acids long. Per the germline V gene, CDR1 is SGHNT and CDR2 is YYREEE (reference sequence). V was pared by 2 bases and J by 13 bases, with 13 bases between. The CDR3 here is CASSFYRDSQFF. The CDR3 DNA reads as TGTGCCAGCAGCTTTTATAGGGACTCACAGTTCTTC.

Only a few counts were recorded for this clonotype. The chain employs TRBV4-1 and TRBJ2-7; D gene unclear. CDR3 size: 15 residues. Germline V gene lookup returns CDR1 MGHRA and CDR2 YSYEKL. Trimming took off 0 bases at V and 0 bases at J, with 9 bases between the two ends. As DNA, the CDR3 is TGCGCCAGCAGCCAAGATTGGCAGGTCTCCTACGAGCAGTACTTC. It encodes CASSQDWQVSYEQYF.

This chain uses TRBV7-9 with TRBJ2-7, with D perhaps assigned TRBD1 or TRBD2 (5 bases each). Trimming pared 3 bases from V and 2 bases from J, leaving 11 bases between. CDR3 length equals 14 residues. Germline V gives CDR1 SEHNR, CDR2 FQNEAQ (reference sequence). In nucleotides, the CDR3 is TGTGCCAGCAGCTTGGGACGGACCCCCTACGAGCAGTACTTC. It translates to CASSLGRTPYEQYF.

This clonotype occurred a few times. This rearrangement joins TRBV12-3 or TRBV12-4 to TRBJ2-7; 12 bases match TRBD2. The CDR3 is 15 residues long. Germline trimming cut 1 base from V and 11 bases from J; bases unmatched to any gene: 9. The CDR3 DNA follows: TGTGCCAGCAGTTTAGTAGGACTAGCGGGATCCTTTAAGTACTTC. This sequence encodes CASSLVGLAGSFKYF.

The V gene is TRBV2, the J gene TRBJ2-7, with 14 bases identical to TRBD2. The CDR3 consists of 15 residues. The germline CDR1 and CDR2 sequences are SNHLY and FYNNEI. The V gene end was trimmed by 5 bases and the J gene end by 3 bases; junction bases not matched to a gene: 3. The CDR3 spells CASSTGLAGGYEQYF. CDR3 sequence (DNA): TGTGCCAGCAGTACTGGACTAGCGGGAGGCTACGAGCAGTACTTC.

V usage is TRBV10-3 and J usage is TRBJ2-1; TRBD2 aligns across 8 bases. V shed 3 bases, J shed 15 bases, and the junction held 7 bases outside the gene matches. Germline values: CDR1 ENHRY, CDR2 SYGVKD. CDR3 length: 12 amino acids. In nucleotides, the CDR3 is TGTGCCATCAGTGAACTTGGGACTAGACCGTTCTTC. Translated: CAISELGTRPFF.

This clonotype was counted only a few times. The J gene is TRBJ2-1, the V gene TRBV12-3 or TRBV12-4; TRBD2 matches 10 bases. V lost 4 bases to trimming and J lost 3 bases; unmatched junction nucleotides: 3. The CDR3 extends over 15 amino acids. The CDR3 DNA reads TGTGCCAGCAGTTCGCTAGCGGGAGTCTACAATGAGCAGTTCTTC. This codes for CASSSLAGVYNEQFF.

This clonotype was detected ten times or more. The CDR3 loop reads CSARPFSGSIETQYF. The CDR3, as DNA: TGCAGTGCTAGGCCTTTTAGCGGGAGTATAGAGACCCAGTACTTC. This rearrangement joins TRBV20-1 to TRBJ2-5; 9 positions match TRBD2. Germline V gene lookup returns CDR1 DFQATT and CDR2 SNEGSKA (reference sequence). This CDR3 comprises 15 residues. V gave up 3 bases and J gave up 4 bases; unmatched junction bases: 9.

This chain joins TRBV12-3 or TRBV12-4 and TRBJ2-3, with 8 bases that match TRBD2. V trimming: 4 bases; J trimming: 6 bases; junction bases outside the gene matches: 9. There are 15 residues in the CDR3. CDR3 residues: CASSYGSGARDTQYF. The CDR3 DNA sequence: TGTGCCAGCAGTTACGGTAGCGGGGCTCGGGATACGCAGTATTTT.